Sequencing of this T cell receptor beta chain was carried out in a study of human T cells and chemical hapten exposure (TCRdb year 2021). Describing the broader study: For sensitization, 2% DPC in acetone was applied to a roughly 2 cm by roughly 2 cm area of upper inner arm skin. The study tracked peripheral blood TCR repertoire changes in vivo during primary and secondary sensitization to the hapten diphenylcyclopropenone (DPC) in alopecia patients. Blood for TCR sequencing was provided by twenty-nine alopecia patients at one to four time points (pre-sensitization, 2, 6 and 24 weeks). Libraries were pooled for sequencing, and variation in per-sample TCR yields was attributed mainly to small differences in library volumes within the pool. Patients additionally received weekly therapeutic DPC doses to the scalp throughout the roughly 25-week study period. Alopecia areata with under or over 50% scalp involvement, alopecia totalis and alopecia universalis were represented in the patient cohort, which was mostly female. Patient blood was sampled pre-sensitization (week 0) and at 2, 6 and about 24 weeks after DPC sensitization. Patch testing on the upper back used Finn chambers containing 0.01% DPC, with scoring done after 6 days according to International Contact Dermatitis Research Group standards. The paper's findings and limits, for the study overall: Significantly more large CDR3 similarity clusters were formed by expanded TCRs than by pre-sensitization or healthy control sets, consistent with antigen-driven responses. Repeated subsampling changed both the strength of the expansion versus patch-test correlation and the threshold at which the correlation became significant. No change with DPC sensitization was found in the number of TCRs above 1 in 1000 frequency, and no evidence of global repertoire structure alterations was found. Patch test score was positively correlated with the number of PT1 expanded TCRs, with significance at thresholds 8, 16 and 32 but not at 4. Because every patient had alopecia, a presumed autoimmune disease, the patients' immune response might differ from that of healthy individuals.

The intended sense of this specimen's time point label: pre-sensitization, week 0. What this sample's treatment or condition label stands for: therapeutic diphenylcyclopropenone sensitization with weekly scalp DPC. At each patch-test visit, blood was drawn before the patch test was applied. Patients were eligible if aged 18 to 70, diagnosed with alopecia and judged suitable for DPC therapy, and pregnant patients were excluded. Total RNA was isolated from unfractionated whole blood collected in Tempus Blood RNA tubes. The method was RACE. The reads were generated on a NextSeq 500. During library preparation, unique molecular identifiers were attached to individual cDNA molecules so that TCRs could be counted in a quantitative, reproducible way. For every blood RNA sample, sequencing covered both the TCR alpha and TCR beta chains. As for the original processing: Samples had a median of approximately 93,000 TCRs, with a range from about 20,000 to 690,600. The Decombinator software suite was used to annotate V, J and CDR3 in the TCR reads. For PS versus PT1 abundance plots, all samples were subsampled to the same number of TCRs (28,000). Expanded TCRs were defined as absent before sensitization and observed at least eight times at the 2-week time point. TCRdb took the public reads, trimmed them with fastp at Q25, ran MiXCR for clone calling and kept in-frame beta chains. Every distinct CDR3 protein forms one entry, paired with its most common genes and DNA. The V and J calls come from TCRdb's annotation, not from the publication. The sample table contains under 110,000 distinct CDR3 sequences; only one count was recorded for around 12% of them. Over 1.5% of the sample belongs to the ten largest clones.

Based on the germline V gene (reference sequence), the CDR1 and CDR2 sequences are SEHNR and FQNEAQ. V was cut back by 3 bases and J by 7 bases, leaving a gap of 22 bases between them. Including cysteine and phenylalanine, the CDR3 has 17 amino acids. Only the CDR3 DNA is retained, 51 bases long and in frame from the first base. A word on this clonotype: Its antigen is unknown. Per-base qualities were not stored, and no clone one base away is much larger.

The sequence was collected from a woman aged 50 to 65 with alopecia areata. Some clones in this sample may be carry-over from other donors' samples. The sample consisted of whole blood, taken in connection with sensitization to the hapten diphenylcyclopropenone (DPC). This sequence uses TRBV7-9 and TRBJ2-1, with the D gene too uncertain to name. The nucleotide sequence is given as TGTGCCAGCAGCTTCCAAACTGCTTCATCTACCCCGAATGAGCAGTTCTTC. Translated, it reads CASSFQTASSTPNEQFF.